These 18 T cell receptor beta chains share one sample of origin, sequenced in a study of CD8 T cells in Susac syndrome (dated by TCRdb to the late 2010s). The library came from the immunoSEQ multiplex PCR assay. RNA was extracted using the RNeasy kit, and about 0.5 to 1 ug of the RNA was reverse transcribed with random hexamers. TCRdb trimmed the raw reads at Q25, called clones with MiXCR and kept productive beta chains. Every distinct CDR3 protein forms one entry, paired with its most common genes and DNA. This sample gives about 300,000 distinct CDR3 sequences in total; about 88% of them show up just once. The top ten constitute under 0.2% of the sample. Sample: CD8+ T cells from PBMCs. Every receptor here comes from a human donor with multiple sclerosis.

The CDR3 nucleotides read TGCGCCAGCAGCCAATCGACCTGGGCAGAGACCTACGAGCAGTACTTC. Protein product: CASSQSTWAETYEQYF. This sequence joins TRBV4-3 and TRBJ2-7; D not resolved. Germline CDR1 LGHNA, CDR2 YSLEER. V lost 2 bases, J lost 2 bases, and 16 bases lay in between. This CDR3 contains 16 residues.

The V call is TRBV5-6, the J call TRBJ2-7; D is unresolved. With 3 bases removed from V and 3 bases from J, the gap between germline ends came to 19 bases. The CDR3 is made up of 16 amino acids. CDR1 and CDR2 (germline): SGHDT, YYEEEE. CDR3 in amino acids: CASSCDDETHFYEQYF. The CDR3 DNA reads as TGTGCCAGCAGCTGTGACGACGAAACTCATTTCTACGAGCAGTACTTC.

The genes are TRBV27 and TRBJ2-5; D is ambiguous. V shed 7 bases and J shed 0 bases, with 6 bases lying between them. The length of the CDR3 is 12 residues. Germline CDR1 MNHEY, CDR2 SMNVEV (reference sequence). CDR3 sequence (DNA): TGTGCCAGCAAAGATTACCAAGAGACCCAGTACTTC. This sequence encodes CASKDYQETQYF.

This rearrangement joins TRBV3-1 to TRBJ2-3; D not resolved. Germline V gives CDR1 LGHDT, CDR2 YNNKEL (reference sequence). The CDR3 totals 17 residues. V was clipped by 0 bases and J by 7 bases, with 20 bases between them. CDR3 in amino acids: CASSQEIASTSRNTQYF. DNA for the CDR3: TGTGCCAGCAGCCAAGAAATAGCATCAACCTCGAGAAATACGCAGTATTTT.

This clonotype has only one observation. The V gene is TRBV4-1, the J gene TRBJ1-1, with D maybe TRBD1 (5 bases). Germline loops: CDR1 MGHRA, CDR2 YSYEKL. V lost 4 bases to trimming and J lost 7 bases, with 19 bases between them. The CDR3 is made up of 15 amino acids. This chain's CDR3 is CASSPFGKGQGEAFF. The CDR3 DNA is TGCGCCAGCAGCCCCTTCGGGAAGGGCCAGGGTGAAGCTTTCTTT.

This chain joins TRBV7-9 and TRBJ2-2; D not resolved. Germline V lookup: CDR1 SEHNR, CDR2 FQNEAQ (reference sequence). Trimming cost V 6 bases and J 4 bases, with 6 bases left between them. CDR3 length: 12 amino acids. Here the CDR3 reads CASSRPTGELFF. Here the CDR3 DNA reads TGTGCCAGCAGTCGCCCCACCGGGGAGCTGTTTTTT.

This clonotype was counted between two and nine times. The chain couples TRBV6-1 to TRBJ2-2; D is undetermined. Trimming stripped 5 bases from V and 13 bases from J, with 17 bases between. The CDR3 runs 13 residues. Germline V lookup: CDR1 MNHNS, CDR2 SASEGT. Here the CDR3 DNA reads TGTGCCAGCAGTCCCCGCGGCCTCCCGTGGCTGTTTTTT. Its protein product is CASSPRGLPWLFF.

The rearrangement links TRBV12-3 or TRBV12-4 to TRBJ2-1, with 8 bases lining up with TRBD2. With V trimmed by 0 bases and J by 4 bases, 2 bases remained unmatched. The CDR3 spans 15 residues. DNA of the CDR3: TGTGCCAGCAGTTTAGCGACTAGCGCTTACAATGAGCAGTTCTTC. Translation gives CASSLATSAYNEQFF.

J is TRBJ2-1 and V is TRBV6-2 or TRBV6-3; TRBD2 is a possible D gene (5 bases). The CDR3 loop spans 15 amino acids. Between the trimmed V and J ends, which lost 7 bases and 0 bases, there was a span of 13 bases. The germline V gene has CDR1 MNHEY and CDR2 SVGEGT. DNA of the CDR3: TGTGCCAGCATCGTAGCGCCGAGCTCCTACAATGAGCAGTTCTTC. Translation: CASIVAPSSYNEQFF.

The chain links TRBV2 to TRBJ2-3; 11 bases are shared with TRBD2. Trimming took 4 bases from V and 4 from J; bases not matched to a gene: 4. There are 15 residues in the CDR3. The germline V gene has CDR1 SNHLY and CDR2 FYNNEI. CDR3 in DNA: TGTGCCAGCAGTGCGACTAGCGGGGTTTCAGATACGCAGTATTTT. Translating it yields CASSATSGVSDTQYF.

In this sample, this clonotype turned up once. The rearrangement uses TRBV7-8 and TRBJ2-5, with TRBD2 matching 10 bases. J lost 2 bases, V lost 0 bases, and 6 bases had no gene match. The CDR3 has 17 residues. Germline V gene sequence: CDR1 SGHVS, CDR2 FQNEAQ. CDR3 coding DNA: TGTGCCAGCAGCTTAGCCAGCCAGCGGGGGGGTCAAGAGACCCAGTACTTC. Amino acids: CASSLASQRGGQETQYF.

J is TRBJ2-3 and V is TRBV24-1; TRBD2 agrees at 7 bases. This CDR3 has 14 amino acids. Germline CDR1 is KGHDR and CDR2 is SFDVKD. Unmatched junction bases numbered 6, after V lost 4 bases and J lost 6 bases. The CDR3 sequence: CATSDLGEGDTQYF. CDR3 nucleotides: TGTGCCACCAGTGACCTCGGGGAGGGGGATACGCAGTATTTT.

The rearrangement uses TRBV24-1 and TRBJ1-2; D is unresolved. The CDR3 covers 14 residues. Germline assignment: CDR1 KGHDR and CDR2 SFDVKD. V dropped 4 bases and J dropped 2 bases, with 10 bases sitting between them. CDR3 amino acids: CATSEQGYNYGYTF. The CDR3 DNA reads TGTGCCACCAGTGAACAAGGGTACAACTATGGCTACACCTTC.

The rearrangement uses TRBV27 and TRBJ2-7, with D hard to call. V shed 5 bases and J shed 3 bases, with 8 bases lying between them. The CDR3 spans 12 residues. From germline, CDR1 is MNHEY and CDR2 SMNVEV (reference sequence). CDR3 in amino acids: CASSSNYYEQYF. CDR3 DNA sequence: TGTGCCAGCAGTAGCAATTACTACGAGCAGTACTTC.

V gene TRBV7-9 combines with J gene TRBJ1-1; D gene uncertain. The germline V and J ends were trimmed by 3 bases and 2 bases, with 7 bases remaining between them. Germline V gene data show CDR1 as SEHNR and CDR2 as FQNEAQ (reference sequence). The CDR3 runs 13 residues. The CDR3 DNA is TGTGCCAGCAGCTTCCCCCCCAACACTGAAGCTTTCTTT. Its protein product is CASSFPPNTEAFF.

Turning to this clonotype: Germline is not matched at one junction end, which may reflect a read error. This chain uses TRBV10-3 with TRBJ1-4, with 8 bases fitting TRBD1. Germline V gene data show CDR1 as ENHRY and CDR2 as SYGVKD. The CDR3 length is 14 residues. CDR3 in amino acids: CAIEVRGRNGKLFF. Written as DNA, the CDR3 is TGTGCCATCGAAGTCAGGGGGCGGAATGGAAAACTGTTTTTT.

The chain is built from TRBV29-1 and TRBJ2-3; 14 nucleotides align to TRBD2. Trimming removed 6 bases from V and 0 bases from J; junction bases left unmatched: 11. The germline V gene has CDR1 SQVTM and CDR2 ANQGSEA. This CDR3 has 18 amino acids. The CDR3: CSVRGLAGVGASTDTQYF. CDR3 DNA: TGCAGCGTCCGGGGACTAGCGGGAGTTGGAGCCAGCACAGATACGCAGTATTTT.

The chain is built from TRBV20-1 and TRBJ2-7, with 7 bases aligning to TRBD1. Germline V gives CDR1 DFQATT, CDR2 SNEGSKA (reference sequence). This CDR3 comprises 13 residues. CDR3 amino acids: CSGEGQDSYEQYF. CDR3 nucleotides: TGCAGCGGAGAAGGACAGGATTCCTACGAGCAGTACTTC.